This T cell receptor (beta chain) was sequenced during a study of a mutant IDH1 vaccine in newly diagnosed glioma. Study-level background: Vaccination began 4-6 weeks post radiotherapy alone, or with temozolomide cycles. Receipt of radiotherapy, temozolomide, or both preceded the study, and most received both.

Germline values: CDR1 SGHDN, CDR2 FVKESK. The V and J ends lost 5 bases and 3 bases respectively, with 10 bases between them. This CDR3 is built from 13 residues. Libraries were prepared by immunoSEQ multiplex PCR; TCRdb keeps only in-frame clonotypes and omits some of them. Altogether some 50,000 clones are present, around three fifths being singletons, with the ten largest covering about 4.8%. The time point is: week 47, end of study. Doses comprised 300 ug of mutant IDH1 20-mer peptide each, plus topical imiquimod. Vaccination of patients was performed eight times, in weeks 1, 3, 5, 7, 11, 15, 19 and 23. New WHO grade 3 or 4 astrocytomas that were IDH1-mutant and ATRX-lost had been found in donors. Regarding this clone: The target antigen is unknown.

This receptor was identified in a middle-aged man with glioma. Some clones in this sample may be carry-over from other donors' samples. The sample in question was peripheral blood mononuclear cells (PBMCs), obtained from a glioma patient whose treatment included an IDH1 peptide vaccine. V is TRBV14 and J is TRBJ1-1; D gene ambiguous. The CDR3 coding sequence is TGTGCCAGCAGCTATTCACCCGACACTGAAGCTTTCTTT. Translating it yields CASSYSPDTEAFF.